Listed here is a single TCR beta chain. The antigen remains unidentified. The sample is drawn from a study of cytomegalovirus exposure and HLA in healthy donors. Germline V lookup: CDR1 MDHEN, CDR2 SYDVKM. The ends were cut back, 4 bases at V and 4 bases at J, with 4 bases in the middle. There are 11 residues in the CDR3. With 60 Vbeta and 13 Jbeta primers, the PCR was carried out. The data were produced by immunoSEQ multiplex PCR, yet TCRdb's version contains in-frame clones alone and is incomplete. The sample lists roughly 90,000 clones, approximately 80% occurring once. Regarding the study as a whole: Certain indistinguishable V segments, among them TRBV6-2 and TRBV6-3, were excluded. The authors assumed roughly uniform sequencing depth across donors for presence/absence analyses. As a later analysis showed, a missense DCLRE1C variant was linked to trimming of TCR beta V- and J-genes. Earlier analysis found most TCR beta V segments productive about 87% or about 30% of the time.

Sequenced material: PBMCs. The J gene is TRBJ1-2, the V gene TRBV28; D call uncertain. The receptor was derived from a man aged 18 to 29 in good health and CMV-seronegative. The CDR3 nucleotides read TGTGCCAGCAGTTCCATCTATGGCTACACCTTC. Translating it yields CASSSIYGYTF.